This T cell receptor (beta chain) came from a study of control samples from healthy donors and cancer patients. Sequenced by immunoSEQ multiplex PCR; TCRdb stores in-frame clones only, minus some. The sample has 75,000 to 95,000 clones, 90% to 95% seen once. This CDR3 has 14 amino acids. Germline values: CDR1 SGHNT, CDR2 YYREEE (reference sequence). V gave up 1 base and J gave up 4 bases, with 11 bases separating them. This chain uses TRBV5-4 with TRBJ1-2; D gene uncertain. The specimen sequenced was blood. The source is a woman in her thirties in good health. The CDR3, as DNA: TGTGCCAGCAGCTTGACGAGGAGTCCCTATGGCTACACCTTC. Amino acid sequence: CASSLTRSPYGYTF.